This T cell receptor (beta chain) emerged from a study of blood T cells in healthy people across ages. Study background: Template switching picked up about one barcoded beta molecule for each two T cells.

It was with a sample-barcoded 5' primer and a J-beta primer mix that a second PCR of about 6 to 11 cycles was run. In TCRdb, the 5' RACE reads were re-called with MiXCR into one record per CDR3 protein. The sample lists approximately 350,000 distinct CDR3 sequences; 45% to 65% were seen once. This clonotype was counted ten times or more. Total RNA was isolated from each sample in quantities of at least 6 micrograms. This receptor was identified in a man in his sixties in good health. Sequenced material: blood.

The CDR3 region has the DNA TGTGCCACCAGTGATCCCGGACAGGGAGCCAGGGAGCAGTTCTTC. Amino acid sequence: CATSDPGQGAREQFF. The chain is built from TRBV24-1 and TRBJ2-1; 8 nucleotides agree with TRBD1. V shed 3 bases, J shed 10 bases, and the junction held 10 bases outside the gene matches. The CDR3 sequence is 15 residues long. Germline V gene lookup returns CDR1 KGHDR and CDR2 SFDVKD.